This T cell receptor (beta chain) derives from a study of cytomegalovirus exposure and HLA in healthy donors. Study-wide background: One earlier analysis, a look at 180 million or so T cells, found 117 million unique TCR beta sequences. Findings and limits, study-wide: No immune exposure information besides CMV serostatus was available. A prior analysis recorded that most TCR beta V segments were productive about 87% or about 30% of the time.

V dropped 3 bases and J dropped 4 bases, with 15 bases sitting between them. This CDR3 is 15 amino acids long. Germline CDR1 MNHNS, CDR2 SASEGT. On this clone itself: The target antigen is unknown.

PCR involved 60 Vbeta and 13 Jbeta primers. The data were produced by immunoSEQ multiplex PCR, yet TCRdb's version contains in-frame clones alone and is incomplete. Of under 250,000 clones listed, more than 65% are singletons. Sequencing was performed on PBMCs. The rearrangement joins TRBV6-1 to TRBJ2-5; weak D call: TRBD1 (6 bases). The clonotype originates from a man in his fifties or sixties in good health and CMV-seronegative. The CDR3 region is CASSDSQGRGETQYF. For the CDR3, the DNA is TGTGCCAGCAGTGATAGTCAGGGGCGCGGAGAGACCCAGTACTTC.